This T cell receptor beta chain was obtained from a study of blood T cell repertoires in COVID-19. The wider study: T cells, B-cell-depleted T cells, or PBMCs supplied cDNA or gDNA.

The table came from immunoSEQ multiplex PCR; TCRdb's copy has only in-frame clones and leaves some out. The sample has approximately 97,000 clones; 70% to 80% are singletons. CDR3 length: 15 amino acids. From germline, CDR1 is LGHDT and CDR2 YNNKEL (reference sequence). V was clipped by 0 bases and J by 2 bases, with 9 bases between them. V usage is TRBV3-1 (or the pseudogene TRBV3-2) and J usage is TRBJ2-3; no clear D gene. The sequencing sample was made of peripheral blood. This clonotype was obtained from a man between 60 and 75 years old with active or convalescent COVID-19. The CDR3 DNA follows: TGTGCCAGCAGCCAAGATCCAGGCAACACAGATACGCAGTATTTT. It yields the protein CASSQDPGNTDTQYF.